One and the same sample provided the 10 T cell receptor beta chains below, sequenced in a study of blood T cell repertoires in COVID-19. Profiled with immunoSEQ multiplex PCR; TCRdb holds only in-frame clones, not every one. Here the sample spans 400,000 to 500,000 clones, roughly 84% being singletons. Sequencing used PBMCs or T cells enriched from blood (not recorded which). These TCRs come from a woman between 18 and 29 years old who had been exposed to COVID-19.

This clone has a single count. In nucleotides, the CDR3 is TGTGCCAGCAGTTTATCCCGACAGGGGCGGACCGGGGAGCTGTTTTTT. Translated, it gives CASSLSRQGRTGELFF. The chain has TRBV28 and TRBJ2-2, with 8 bases fitting TRBD1. CDR3 size: 16 residues. J was trimmed by 5 bases and V by 1 base; bases with no gene match: 6. CDR1 is MDHEN and CDR2 is SYDVKM in the germline V gene.

The rearrangement uses TRBV7-2 and TRBJ2-1; 12 nucleotides align to TRBD2. The CDR3 covers 16 residues. Looked up from germline, CDR1 is SGHTA and CDR2 is FQGNSA. Trimming at V came to 5 bases and at J to 10 bases, leaving 12 bases not matched to a gene. The CDR3 spells CASSPPASGGVKEQFF. The CDR3 nucleotides are TGTGCCAGCAGCCCCCCCGCTAGCGGGGGGGTAAAGGAGCAGTTCTTC.

This chain uses TRBV5-6 with TRBJ2-5; TRBD1 is a possible D gene (5 bases). The V gene's germline CDR1 is SGHDT and CDR2 YYEEEE. The CDR3 runs 13 residues. Trimming removed 6 bases at V and 3 bases at J, with 12 bases between. The CDR3, as DNA: TGTGCCAGCAACCCAGGGCCCAAAGAGACCCAGTACTTC. This translates into CASNPGPKETQYF.

This clone turned up a few times. The chain recombines TRBV28 with TRBJ2-1; D is perhaps TRBD2 (5 bases). Per the germline V gene, CDR1 is MDHEN and CDR2 is SYDVKM. V lost 5 bases and J lost 3, with 14 bases in between. The CDR3 totals 15 residues. CDR3 in amino acids: CASSPLWTDYNEQFF. The CDR3 nucleotides are TGTGCCAGCAGTCCCCTTTGGACTGACTACAATGAGCAGTTCTTC.

The chain is built from TRBV28 and TRBJ2-7; 9 bases align to TRBD1. V trimming: 5 bases; J trimming: 1 base; junction bases outside the gene matches: 9. Germline lookup yields CDR1 MDHEN and CDR2 SYDVKM. The CDR3 totals 16 residues. The CDR3: CASSPPGQGPSYEQYF. CDR3 in DNA: TGTGCCAGCAGTCCCCCGGGACAGGGCCCTTCCTACGAGCAGTACTTC.

The chain recombines TRBV7-9 with TRBJ2-7, with no clear D. With 1 base removed from V and 3 bases from J, the gap between germline ends came to 10 bases. CDR3 length: 14 amino acids. Germline V lookup: CDR1 SEHNR, CDR2 FQNEAQ (reference sequence). The CDR3 region is CASSLGGQIYEQYF. In DNA form, the CDR3 reads TGTGCCAGCAGCTTAGGTGGCCAGATCTACGAGCAGTACTTC.

V usage is TRBV5-1 and J usage is TRBJ2-3; perhaps TRBD2 as D (5 bases). The length of the CDR3 is 14 residues. V gave up 1 base and J gave up 3 bases, with 9 bases separating them. Germline assignment: CDR1 SGHRS and CDR2 YFSETQ. The CDR3 nucleotides read TGCGCCAGCAGCTTGCAGAGGGTAACAGATACGCAGTATTTT. It encodes CASSLQRVTDTQYF.

The V gene is TRBV4-1, the J gene TRBJ2-7, with TRBD1 identical over 8 bases. This CDR3 contains 16 residues. V was pared by 1 base and J by 3 bases, with 8 bases of the junction left unmatched. Germline values: CDR1 MGHRA, CDR2 YSYEKL. As DNA, the CDR3 is TGCGCCAGCAGCCAAGTCCAGGGGGCCCTTAACTACGAGCAGTACTTC. It translates to CASSQVQGALNYEQYF.

This clone showed up just a few times. The rearrangement links TRBV3-1 (or the pseudogene TRBV3-2) to TRBJ2-7, with D possibly being TRBD2 (6 bases). Trimming cost V 6 bases and J 3 bases, with 12 bases left between them. CDR3 length: 13 amino acids. Germline values: CDR1 LGHDT, CDR2 YNNKEL (reference sequence). As DNA, the CDR3 is TGTGCCAGCAGGGACGCGGGGAACTACGAGCAGTACTTC. Protein: CASRDAGNYEQYF.

This clone has only a few counts. The rearrangement joins TRBV7-2 to TRBJ2-7; 7 nucleotides agree with TRBD1. J lost 5 bases, V lost 2 bases, and 12 bases had no gene match. Germline CDR1 SGHTA, CDR2 FQGNSA. The CDR3 sequence is 16 residues long. The CDR3 DNA reads as TGTGCCAGCAGCTTAAGATCGACAGGGAATTACCACGAGCAGTACTTC. This gives the protein CASSLRSTGNYHEQYF.